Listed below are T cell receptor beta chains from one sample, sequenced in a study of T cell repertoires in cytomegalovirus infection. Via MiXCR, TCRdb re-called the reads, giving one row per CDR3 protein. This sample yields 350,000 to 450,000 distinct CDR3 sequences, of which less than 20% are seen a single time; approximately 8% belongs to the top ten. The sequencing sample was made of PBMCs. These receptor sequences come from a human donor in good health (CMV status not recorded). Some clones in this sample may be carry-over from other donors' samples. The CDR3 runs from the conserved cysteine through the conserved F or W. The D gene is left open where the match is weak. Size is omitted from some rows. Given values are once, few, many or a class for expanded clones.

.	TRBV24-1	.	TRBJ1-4	TGTGCCACCAGGAACGACAGAGAGAATGAAAAACTGTTTTTT	CATRNDRENEKLFF
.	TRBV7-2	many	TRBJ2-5	TGTGCCAGCGGCAGACGGGAGACCCAGTACTTC	CASGRRETQYF
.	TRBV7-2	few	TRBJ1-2	TGTGCCAGCAGCTTGACCAGGGACCAAGGCTACACCTTC	CASSLTRDQGYTF
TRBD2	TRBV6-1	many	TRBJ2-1	TGTGCCAGCAGTTGGACTAGCCACAATGAGCAGTTCTTC	CASSWTSHNEQFF
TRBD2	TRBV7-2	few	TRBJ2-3	TGTGCCAGCAGCTTAGACCCTAGCGGGAGAGGAGGTACGCAGTATTTT	CASSLDPSGRGGTQYF
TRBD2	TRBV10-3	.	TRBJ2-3	TGTGCCATCAGAACTAGCGGGATCACAGATACGCAGTATTTT	CAIRTSGITDTQYF
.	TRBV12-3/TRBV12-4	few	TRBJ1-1	TGTGCCAGCAGCCCGTTGGGGGCGTCGACTGAAGCTTTCTTT	CASSPLGASTEAFF
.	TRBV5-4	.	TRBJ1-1	TGTGCCAGCAGCGGCTTCTTCACTGAAGCTTTCTTT	CASSGFFTEAFF
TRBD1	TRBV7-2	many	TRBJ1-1	TGTGCCAGCAGCCTCACAGGGGTTGCTGAAGCTTTCTTT	CASSLTGVAEAFF
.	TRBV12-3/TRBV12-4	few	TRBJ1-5	TGTGCCAGCAACAAGGACGAGGATCAGCCCCAGCATTTT	CASNKDEDQPQHF
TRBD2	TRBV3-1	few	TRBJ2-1	TGTGCCAGCAGCACAACTAGCGTCAATGAGCAGTTCTTC	CASSTTSVNEQFF
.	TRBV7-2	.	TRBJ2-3	TGTGCCAGCAGTATAGCCCGCACAGATACGCAGTATTTT	CASSIARTDTQYF
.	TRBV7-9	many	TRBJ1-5	TGTGCCAGCCCGCCGAGGGCGGCGGAGGTGGGGCGGCGGCCCCAACTCAATCAGCCCCAGCATTTT	CASPPRAAEVGRRPQLNQPQHF
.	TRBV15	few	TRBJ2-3	TGTGCCACCAGCAGAGTTAGGCTTAGCACAGATACGCAGTATTTT	CATSRVRLSTDTQYF
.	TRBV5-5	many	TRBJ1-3	TGTGCCAGCAGCTTTTGGGACACCTCTGGAAACACCATATATTTT	CASSFWDTSGNTIYF
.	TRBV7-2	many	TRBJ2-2	TGTGCCAGCAGCCCCCGCAGGAACACCGGGGAGCTGTTTTTT	CASSPRRNTGELFF
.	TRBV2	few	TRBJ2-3	TGTGCCAGCAGTGAATACACAGATACGCAGTATTTT	CASSEYTDTQYF